The 11 T cell receptor beta chains listed next were all sequenced from one sample in a study of T-cell memory formation after mild COVID-19. TCRdb analysed the 5' RACE reads with MiXCR anew, one entry per CDR3 protein. Of 250,000 or so distinct CDR3 sequences detected, about a sixth appear once; the ten largest clones hold more than 20%. What was sequenced was PBMCs or a T cell subset sorted from them (not recorded which). The source is a man aged 18 to 30 who had mild COVID-19 (a few samples of this study predate the infection). Cell type and time point are not known.

The table lists this clonotype with a few counts. The V and J genes are TRBV6-6 and TRBJ1-3; D may be TRBD1 (5 bases). The germline V and J ends were trimmed by 6 bases and 0 bases, with 15 bases remaining between them. CDR1 and CDR2 from the germline V gene are MNHNY and SVGAGI (reference sequence). The CDR3 runs 16 residues. CDR3 in DNA: TGTGCCAGCAGAAGACAGATATCGGGCTCTGGAAACACCATATATTTT. The encoded protein is CASRRQISGSGNTIYF.

This clonotype was seen more than once but under ten times. The rearrangement links TRBV9 to TRBJ2-5, with TRBD2 identical over 7 bases. This CDR3 spans 15 amino acids. Trimming at V came to 3 bases and at J to 5 bases, leaving 10 bases not matched to a gene. Per germline, CDR1 SGDLS and CDR2 YYNGEE. CDR3 sequence reads: CASSARDSGGETQYF. The CDR3 DNA reads TGTGCCAGCAGCGCTCGGGACTCCGGGGGGGAGACCCAGTACTTC.

At least ten counts were recorded for this clonotype. The rearrangement uses TRBV15 and TRBJ2-2, with 7 positions matching TRBD2. Germline CDR1 and CDR2: LNHNV and YYDKDF (reference sequence). The CDR3 covers 18 residues. V was pared by 4 bases and J by 4 bases, with 15 bases of the junction left unmatched. CDR3 sequence: CATSTRPGGNEGTGELFF. In DNA form, the CDR3 reads TGTGCCACCAGCACTCGGCCCGGGGGGAACGAAGGCACCGGGGAGCTGTTTTTT.

This chain uses TRBV9 with TRBJ1-1, with D perhaps TRBD1 (6 bases). This CDR3 comprises 15 residues. V was clipped by 0 bases and J by 1 base, with 10 bases between them. CDR1 SGDLS and CDR2 YYNGEE come from the germline V gene. For the CDR3, the DNA is TGTGCCAGCAGCGTAGGGGGGGCCCAGAACACTGAAGCTTTCTTT. The encoded protein is CASSVGGAQNTEAFF.

The rearrangement links TRBV12-3 or TRBV12-4 to TRBJ2-7; D is undetermined. This CDR3 is built from 12 residues. V gave up 6 bases and J gave up 5 bases, with 11 bases separating them. CDR3 DNA sequence: TGTGCCAGCAGCCCCTCGGGCCACGAGCAGTACTTC. This translates into CASSPSGHEQYF.

The chain uses TRBV3-1 and TRBJ1-2; 8 bases are shared with TRBD1. V lost 3 bases to trimming and J lost 7 bases; unmatched junction nucleotides: 10. Germline V gene data show CDR1 as LGHDT and CDR2 as YNNKEL (reference sequence). This CDR3 has 15 residues. The CDR3 spells CASSHAVGQGGGYTF. CDR3 nucleotide sequence: TGTGCCAGCAGCCATGCCGTCGGACAGGGTGGTGGCTACACCTTC.

The chain links TRBV5-1 to TRBJ2-5, with TRBD1 identical over 8 bases. Germline V CDR1 and CDR2: SGHRS, YFSETQ. With 4 bases clipped from V and 1 base from J, the junction kept 3 bases outside the gene matches. The CDR3 extends over 14 amino acids. The chain's CDR3 is CASSAQGAQETQYF. The CDR3 nucleotides read TGCGCCAGCAGCGCTCAGGGGGCCCAAGAGACCCAGTACTTC.

This clonotype was detected many times. This chain uses TRBV6-6 with TRBJ2-5, with 11 bases fitting TRBD2. Trimming cost V 9 bases and J 2 bases; bases outside gene matches: 20. Germline V gene data show CDR1 as MNHNY and CDR2 as SVGAGI (reference sequence). The CDR3 has 19 residues. The CDR3 nucleotides read TGTGCCAGTCGATCCACCCGAAAACTAGCGGGGGAAAAACAAGAGACCCAGTACTTC. Residues: CASRSTRKLAGEKQETQYF.

This clonotype was observed at least ten times. V gene TRBV7-9 combines with J gene TRBJ2-3; D gene ambiguous. CDR3 length: 14 amino acids. The germline CDR1 and CDR2 sequences are SEHNR and FQNEAQ (reference sequence). Trimming took 3 bases from V and 0 from J, leaving 7 bases between them. The CDR3 DNA reads as TGTGCCAGCAGCTTCGGCACTAGCACAGATACGCAGTATTTT. It codes for CASSFGTSTDTQYF.

This clonotype occurred a few times. The V and J genes are TRBV4-2 and TRBJ2-3; 9 bases align to TRBD2. V lost 2 bases to trimming and J lost 4 bases; unmatched junction nucleotides: 4. The CDR3 contains 15 residues. Germline-derived CDR1 and CDR2 are LGHNA and YNFKEQ. CDR3 residues: CASSQRTSEADTQYF. DNA for the CDR3: TGTGCCAGCAGCCAAAGGACTAGCGAAGCAGATACGCAGTATTTT.

Here the CDR3 reads CASSTPGQGNTEAFF. CDR3 DNA: TGTGCCAGCAGTACTCCGGGACAGGGGAACACTGAAGCTTTCTTT. This chain links TRBV6-5 with TRBJ1-1; TRBD1 agrees at 9 bases. Germline trimming cut 5 bases from V and 1 base from J; bases unmatched to any gene: 5. This CDR3 has 15 amino acids. Germline CDR1 is MNHEY and CDR2 is SVGAGI.